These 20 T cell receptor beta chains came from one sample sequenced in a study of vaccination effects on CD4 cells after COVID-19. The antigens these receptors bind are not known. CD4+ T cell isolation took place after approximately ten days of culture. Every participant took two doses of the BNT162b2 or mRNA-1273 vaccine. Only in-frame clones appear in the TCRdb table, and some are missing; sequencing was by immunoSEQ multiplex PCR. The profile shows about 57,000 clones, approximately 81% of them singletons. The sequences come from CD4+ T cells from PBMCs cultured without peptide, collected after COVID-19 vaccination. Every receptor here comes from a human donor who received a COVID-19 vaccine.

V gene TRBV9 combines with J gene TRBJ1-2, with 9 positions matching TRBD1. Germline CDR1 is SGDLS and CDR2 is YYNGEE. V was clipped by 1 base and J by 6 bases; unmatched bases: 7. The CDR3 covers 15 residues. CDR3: CASSVTGGANHGYTF. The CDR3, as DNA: TGTGCCAGCAGCGTAACAGGGGGCGCGAATCATGGCTACACCTTC.

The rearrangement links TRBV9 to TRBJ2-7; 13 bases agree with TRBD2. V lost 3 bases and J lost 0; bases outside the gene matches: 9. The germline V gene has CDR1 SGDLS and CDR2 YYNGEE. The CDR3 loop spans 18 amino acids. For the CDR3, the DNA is TGTGCCAGCAGCGCGGGACTAGCGGGGCCCGGGGCCTCCTACGAGCAGTACTTC. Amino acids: CASSAGLAGPGASYEQYF.

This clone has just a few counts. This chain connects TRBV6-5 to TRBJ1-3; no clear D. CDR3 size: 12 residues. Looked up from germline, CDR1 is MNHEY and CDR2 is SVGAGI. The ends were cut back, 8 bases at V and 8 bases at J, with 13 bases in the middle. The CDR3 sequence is CASGPREDTIYF. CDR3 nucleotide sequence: TGTGCCAGCGGCCCAAGGGAGGACACCATATATTTT.

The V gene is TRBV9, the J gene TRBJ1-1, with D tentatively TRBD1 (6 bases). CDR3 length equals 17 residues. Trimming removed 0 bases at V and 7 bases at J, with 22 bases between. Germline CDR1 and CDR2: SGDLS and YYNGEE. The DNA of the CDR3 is TGTGCCAGCAGCGTAGGCGTGGCGGCAGGGGCGGAAGGTGAAGCTTTCTTT. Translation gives CASSVGVAAGAEGEAFF.

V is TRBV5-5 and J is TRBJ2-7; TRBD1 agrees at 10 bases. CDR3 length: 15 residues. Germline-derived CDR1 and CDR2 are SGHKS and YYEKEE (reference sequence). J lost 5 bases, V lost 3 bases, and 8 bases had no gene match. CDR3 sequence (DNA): TGTGCCAGCAGCTGGGGGGGACAGGGGTCCCACGAGCAGTACTTC. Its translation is CASSWGGQGSHEQYF.

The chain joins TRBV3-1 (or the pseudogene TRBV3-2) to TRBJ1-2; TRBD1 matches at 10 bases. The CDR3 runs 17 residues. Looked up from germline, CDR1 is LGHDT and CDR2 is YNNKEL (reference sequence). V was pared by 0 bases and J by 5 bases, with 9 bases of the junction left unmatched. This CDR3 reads CASSQDTGQGFRYGYTF. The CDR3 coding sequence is TGTGCCAGCAGCCAAGATACGGGACAGGGGTTTAGGTATGGCTACACCTTC.

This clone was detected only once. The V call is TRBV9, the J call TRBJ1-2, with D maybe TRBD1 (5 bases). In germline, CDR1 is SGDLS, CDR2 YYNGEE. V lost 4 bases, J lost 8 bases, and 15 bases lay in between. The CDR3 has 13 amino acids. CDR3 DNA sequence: TGTGCCAGCAGCCCCGAGGGGAGTCGCGGCTACACCTTC. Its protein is CASSPEGSRGYTF.

The CDR3 sequence: CASSPTRDRGIGYTF. For the CDR3, the DNA is TGCGCCAGCAGCCCGACGCGGGACAGGGGGATCGGCTACACCTTC. The chain carries TRBV4-3 and TRBJ1-2; 11 bases are a match to TRBD1. The CDR3 runs 15 residues. The germline CDR1 and CDR2 sequences are LGHNA and YSLEER. The V and J ends lost 4 bases and 8 bases, in that order; junction bases with no gene match: 9.

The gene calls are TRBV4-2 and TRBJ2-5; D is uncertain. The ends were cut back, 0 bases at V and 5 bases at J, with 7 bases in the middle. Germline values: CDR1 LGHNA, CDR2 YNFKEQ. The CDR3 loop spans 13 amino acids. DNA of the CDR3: TGTGCCAGCAGCCAAGAGGAGTGGGAGACCCAGTACTTC. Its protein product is CASSQEEWETQYF.

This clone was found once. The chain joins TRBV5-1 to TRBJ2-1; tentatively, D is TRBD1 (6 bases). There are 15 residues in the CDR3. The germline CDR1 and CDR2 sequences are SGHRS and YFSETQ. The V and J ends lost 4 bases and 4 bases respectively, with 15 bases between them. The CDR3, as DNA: TGCGCCAGCAGCACCGGACAGAAACATTACAATGAGCAGTTCTTC. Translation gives CASSTGQKHYNEQFF.

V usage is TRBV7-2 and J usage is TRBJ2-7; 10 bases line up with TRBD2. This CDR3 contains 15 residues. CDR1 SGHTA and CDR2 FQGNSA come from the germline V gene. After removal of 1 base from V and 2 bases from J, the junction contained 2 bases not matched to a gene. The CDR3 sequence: CASSLELAGTYEQYF. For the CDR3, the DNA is TGTGCCAGCAGCTTAGAACTAGCGGGAACCTACGAGCAGTACTTC.

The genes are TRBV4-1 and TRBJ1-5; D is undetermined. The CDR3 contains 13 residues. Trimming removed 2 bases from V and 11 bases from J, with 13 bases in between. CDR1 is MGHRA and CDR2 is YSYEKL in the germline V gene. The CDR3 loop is CASSQRPLGSQHF. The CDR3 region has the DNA TGCGCCAGCAGCCAAAGACCGCTAGGGTCCCAGCATTTT.

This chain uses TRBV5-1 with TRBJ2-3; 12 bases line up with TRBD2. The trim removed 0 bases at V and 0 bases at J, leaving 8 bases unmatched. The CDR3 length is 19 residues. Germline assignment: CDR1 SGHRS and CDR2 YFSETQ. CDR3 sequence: CASSLALRLAGASTDTQYF. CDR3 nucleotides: TGCGCCAGCAGCTTGGCCTTGAGACTAGCGGGAGCTAGCACAGATACGCAGTATTTT.

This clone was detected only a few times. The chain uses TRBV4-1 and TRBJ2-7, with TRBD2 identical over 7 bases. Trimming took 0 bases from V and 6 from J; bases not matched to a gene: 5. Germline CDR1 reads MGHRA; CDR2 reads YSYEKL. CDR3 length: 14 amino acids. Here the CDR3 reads CASSQDGTGGEQYF. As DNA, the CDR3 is TGCGCCAGCAGCCAAGATGGGACGGGGGGCGAGCAGTACTTC.

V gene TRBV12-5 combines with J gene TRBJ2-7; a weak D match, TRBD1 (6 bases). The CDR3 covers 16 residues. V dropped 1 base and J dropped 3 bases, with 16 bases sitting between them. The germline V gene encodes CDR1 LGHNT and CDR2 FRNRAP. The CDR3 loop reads CASGLGPQGFLYEQYF. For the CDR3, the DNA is TGTGCTAGTGGTTTGGGACCCCAGGGGTTTCTCTACGAGCAGTACTTC.

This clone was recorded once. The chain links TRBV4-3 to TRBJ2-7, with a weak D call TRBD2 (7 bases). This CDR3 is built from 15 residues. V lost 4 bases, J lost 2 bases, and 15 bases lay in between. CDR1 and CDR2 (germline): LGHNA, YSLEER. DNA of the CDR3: TGCGCCAGCAGCCCCCTCCGAGGGGGGGCCTACGAGCAGTACTTC. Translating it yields CASSPLRGGAYEQYF.

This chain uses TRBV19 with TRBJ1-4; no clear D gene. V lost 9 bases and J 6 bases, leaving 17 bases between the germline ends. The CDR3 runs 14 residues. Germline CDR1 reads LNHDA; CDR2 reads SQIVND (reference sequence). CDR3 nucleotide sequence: TGTGCCAGGGAGATCATACGGCTGGATGAAAAACTGTTTTTT. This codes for CAREIIRLDEKLFF.

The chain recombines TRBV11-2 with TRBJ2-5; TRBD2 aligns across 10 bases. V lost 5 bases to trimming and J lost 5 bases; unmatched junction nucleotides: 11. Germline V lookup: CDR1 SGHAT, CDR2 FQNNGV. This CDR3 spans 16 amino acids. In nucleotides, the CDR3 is TGTGCCAGCAGCCTAAGACAGCGGGGGGGCCCGGAGACCCAGTACTTC. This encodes CASSLRQRGGPETQYF.

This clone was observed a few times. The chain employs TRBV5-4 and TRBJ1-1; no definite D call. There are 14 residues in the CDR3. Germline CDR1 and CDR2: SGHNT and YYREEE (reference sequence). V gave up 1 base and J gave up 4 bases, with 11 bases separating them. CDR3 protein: CASSLSQLTTEAFF. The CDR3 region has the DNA TGTGCCAGCAGCTTGAGTCAGCTAACCACTGAAGCTTTCTTT.

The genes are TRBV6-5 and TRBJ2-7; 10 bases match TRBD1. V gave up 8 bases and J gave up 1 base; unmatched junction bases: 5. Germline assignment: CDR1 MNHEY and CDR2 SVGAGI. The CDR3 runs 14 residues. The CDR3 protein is CASSGGQGSYEQYF. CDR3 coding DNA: TGTGCCAGCTCCGGGGGACAGGGGTCCTACGAGCAGTACTTC.